The 26 T cell receptor beta chains reported below all come from one sample, sequenced in a study of shared clonotypes between healthy human individuals. TCRdb's copy holds only in-frame clones and misses some; the assay was immunoSEQ multiplex PCR. The sample shows 2 million to 2.5 million clones, 95% of them seen only once. Sequencing was performed on naive CD4+ T cells sorted from blood. The subset denotes: CD45RA+ positively selected. The receptors stem from a man between 18 and 29 years old in good health.

This clone appeared once. V usage is TRBV11-2 and J usage is TRBJ1-4; D remains ambiguous. V lost 3 bases and J lost 0, with 11 bases in between. Germline CDR1 reads SGHAT; CDR2 reads FQNNGV. The CDR3 is 16 amino acids. The CDR3 protein is CASSLAGVATNEKLFF. DNA for the CDR3: TGTGCCAGCAGCTTGGCAGGCGTTGCAACTAATGAAAAACTGTTTTTT. Looking up the rest from reference TRBV11-2 and TRBJ1-4 gives the full variable domain: EAGVAQSPRYKIIEKRQSVAFWCNPISGHATLYWYQQILGQGPKLLIQFQNNGVVDDSQLPKDRFSAERLKGVDSTLKIQPAKLEDSAVYLCASSLAGVATNEKLFFGSGTQLSVL.

This chain joins TRBV2 and TRBJ1-1; 7 bases map to TRBD1. Losses at the gene ends were 4 bases for V and 0 bases for J; bases not matched to a gene: 2. Looked up from germline, CDR1 is SNHLY and CDR2 is FYNNEI. This CDR3 has 14 amino acids. The chain's CDR3 is CASSVTGVNTEAFF. The CDR3 region has the DNA TGTGCCAGCAGTGTTACAGGGGTGAACACTGAAGCTTTCTTT. The full variable domain, completed using reference TRBV2 and TRBJ1-1, is EPEVTQTPSHQVTQMGQEVILRCVPISNHLYFYWYRQILGQKVEFLVSFYNNEISEKSEIFDDQFSVERPDGSNFTLKIRSTKLEDSAMYFCASSVTGVNTEAFFGQGTRLTVV.

CDR3 bases: TGTGCCAGCAGTGACCTGGGCGGAAACACCATATATTTT. Translation: CASSDLGGNTIYF. J is TRBJ1-3 and V is TRBV6-1; D gene uncertain. Trimming took off 3 bases at V and 4 bases at J, with 7 bases between the two ends. From germline, CDR1 is MNHNS and CDR2 SASEGT. The CDR3 is 13 amino acids.

V is TRBV6-5 and J is TRBJ1-2; TRBD1 agrees at 10 bases. After removal of 0 bases from V and 13 bases from J, the junction contained 14 bases not matched to a gene. The CDR3 totals 16 residues. Germline V gene lookup returns CDR1 MNHEY and CDR2 SVGAGI. The CDR3 sequence: CASSYSILDRGSGITF. DNA of the CDR3: TGTGCCAGCAGTTACTCGATCTTGGACAGGGGGAGCGGGATCACCTTC.

The gene calls are TRBV29-1 and TRBJ1-1; D possibly corresponds to TRBD1 (5 bases). Trimming cost V 4 bases and J 5 bases, with 8 bases left between them. Germline CDR1 SQVTM, CDR2 ANQGSEA. The CDR3 totals 11 residues. As DNA, the CDR3 is TGCAGCGTTGTACAGGCAACTGAAGCTTTCTTT. The encoded protein is CSVVQATEAFF.

The rearrangement joins TRBV9 to TRBJ2-7; D could derive from TRBD1 or TRBD2 (5 bases each). CDR1 SGDLS and CDR2 YYNGEE come from the germline V gene. The CDR3 is 16 residues long. Trimming took off 0 bases at V and 0 bases at J, with 13 bases between the two ends. CDR3 in amino acids: CASSVAAGTGSYEQYF. CDR3 DNA sequence: TGTGCCAGCAGCGTAGCGGCAGGGACGGGCTCCTACGAGCAGTACTTC.

The chain carries TRBV27 and TRBJ1-1; D remains ambiguous. Germline V gives CDR1 MNHEY, CDR2 SMNVEV (reference sequence). The V and J ends lost 4 bases and 1 base respectively, with 10 bases between them. This CDR3 is built from 14 residues. CDR3 loop: CASSYNGRNTEAFF. CDR3 sequence (DNA): TGTGCCAGCAGTTATAACGGGAGGAACACTGAAGCTTTCTTT.

V usage is TRBV2 and J usage is TRBJ2-7; TRBD1 aligns across 7 bases. The CDR3 is 16 amino acids. Germline values: CDR1 SNHLY, CDR2 FYNNEI. V trimming: 0 bases; J trimming: 4 bases; junction bases outside the gene matches: 9. Here the CDR3 reads CASSEAPFAGGYEQYF. The CDR3 DNA reads as TGTGCCAGCAGTGAAGCGCCTTTCGCAGGGGGATACGAGCAGTACTTC.

V and J are TRBV5-1 and TRBJ1-3; no firm D call. CDR1 and CDR2 from the germline V gene are SGHRS and YFSETQ. Trimming took 0 bases from V and 0 from J, leaving 10 bases between them. CDR3 length equals 16 residues. The chain's CDR3 is CASSLGVHSSGNTIYF. The CDR3 region has the DNA TGCGCCAGCAGCTTGGGAGTGCACAGCTCTGGAAACACCATATATTTT.

The chain couples TRBV2 to TRBJ2-2; 11 nucleotides align to TRBD1. CDR3 length equals 16 residues. The germline V gene encodes CDR1 SNHLY and CDR2 FYNNEI. The V gene end was trimmed by 3 bases and the J gene end by 5 bases; junction bases not matched to a gene: 5. The chain's CDR3 is CASSDVGTGGTGELFF. CDR3 nucleotides: TGTGCCAGCAGTGATGTGGGGACAGGGGGTACCGGGGAGCTGTTTTTT.

V and J are TRBV19 and TRBJ2-7, with a possible D match to TRBD1 (5 bases). V was cut by 7 bases and J by 2 bases, with 9 bases left in between. There are 12 residues in the CDR3. Germline V lookup: CDR1 LNHDA, CDR2 SQIVND (reference sequence). The CDR3 coding sequence is TGTGCCAGTACCCCAGGGCCCTACGAGCAGTACTTC. The encoded protein is CASTPGPYEQYF.

The chain uses TRBV7-9 and TRBJ2-5; TRBD1 aligns across 11 bases. CDR1 is SEHNR and CDR2 is FQNEAQ in the germline V gene (reference sequence). The CDR3 totals 16 residues. Unmatched junction bases numbered 7, after V lost 2 bases and J lost 5 bases. CDR3 loop: CASSLIGQGAKETQYF. The CDR3 DNA reads TGTGCCAGCAGCTTAATCGGACAGGGGGCAAAGGAGACCCAGTACTTC.

The chain joins TRBV5-6 to TRBJ1-3; a weak D match, TRBD1 (6 bases). Trimming removed 2 bases at V and 4 bases at J, with 13 bases between. The CDR3 sequence is 15 residues long. Germline CDR1 and CDR2: SGHDT and YYEEEE. The CDR3 sequence: CASSLYSGAGNTIYF. As DNA, the CDR3 is TGTGCCAGCAGCTTATATTCAGGGGCCGGAAACACCATATATTTT.

With respect to this clone: The junction does not match germline at one end; this may be a read error. J is TRBJ2-1 and V is TRBV2; D is uncertain. From germline, CDR1 is SNHLY and CDR2 FYNNEI. The CDR3 runs to 11 residues. The CDR3 DNA sequence: TGTGCCAGCAGGACGGCTCCCACTGCCGTCTTC. This gives the protein CASRTAPTAVF.

The gene calls are TRBV4-3 and TRBJ2-7; unclear D gene. CDR1 is LGHNA, CDR2 YSLEER, per germline. The CDR3 contains 16 residues. V shed 0 bases and J shed 2 bases, with 14 bases lying between them. As DNA, the CDR3 is TGCGCCAGCAGCCAAGATTCGACGGGTCCGGCCTACGAGCAGTACTTC. Amino acids: CASSQDSTGPAYEQYF.

V is TRBV27 and J is TRBJ2-7; tentatively, D is TRBD1 or TRBD2 (5 bases each). Germline-derived CDR1 and CDR2 are MNHEY and SMNVEV (reference sequence). The V gene lost 8 bases and the J gene lost 3 bases, with 8 bases spanning the gap. CDR3 size: 11 residues. This CDR3 is CASGGIYEQYF. CDR3 bases: TGTGCCAGCGGGGGAATCTACGAGCAGTACTTC.

This clone was counted only a few times. Other nucleotide sequences in the sample specify the same CDR3. J is TRBJ2-5 and V is TRBV2, with no clear D. Germline lookup yields CDR1 SNHLY and CDR2 FYNNEI. Trimming took off 6 bases at V and 2 bases at J, with 1 base between the two ends. The CDR3 has 10 residues. This CDR3 is CASRQETQYF. The CDR3 region has the DNA TGTGCCAGCAGACAAGAGACCCAGTACTTC.

The chain is built from TRBV19 and TRBJ1-2; D may be TRBD1 (5 bases). V lost 3 bases, J lost 4 bases, and 18 bases lay in between. CDR1 and CDR2 from the germline V gene are LNHDA and SQIVND (reference sequence). CDR3 length: 16 residues. The CDR3 coding sequence is TGTGCCAGTAGTATTGGGAGGGACTCGCCCCGCTATGGCTACACCTTC. It yields the protein CASSIGRDSPRYGYTF.

The chain is built from TRBV7-2 and TRBJ2-2; TRBD2 aligns across 10 bases. Trimming took 6 bases from V and 7 from J; bases not matched to a gene: 5. Per germline, CDR1 SGHTA and CDR2 FQGNSA. There are 14 residues in the CDR3. The CDR3 region is CASRAGGSGGELFF. The CDR3 coding sequence is TGTGCCAGCAGAGCGGGGGGGTCTGGCGGGGAGCTGTTTTTT.

A remark on this clone: Other DNA sequences of this sample code for an identical CDR3. The chain employs TRBV11-2 and TRBJ2-5; D might be TRBD1 (5 bases). The length of the CDR3 is 12 residues. Germline V CDR1 and CDR2: SGHAT, FQNNGV. Trimming cost V 5 bases and J 5 bases, with 9 bases left between them. The CDR3 region is CASSPGRETQYF. The DNA for the CDR3 is TGTGCCAGCAGCCCAGGGCGCGAGACCCAGTACTTC.

The chain joins TRBV27 to TRBJ2-7, with D perhaps matching TRBD2 (5 bases). In germline, CDR1 is MNHEY, CDR2 SMNVEV (reference sequence). Trimming cost V 5 bases and J 0 bases, with 20 bases left between them. This CDR3 has 17 amino acids. The CDR3 coding sequence is TGTGCCAGCAGTCCCCCCGGCGGGCGGACCGACTCCTACGAGCAGTACTTC. Its protein product is CASSPPGGRTDSYEQYF.

The chain links TRBV27 to TRBJ1-1; the match to TRBD1 covers 9 bases. The V and J ends lost 5 bases and 11 bases, in that order; junction bases with no gene match: 15. This CDR3 spans 15 amino acids. The germline V gene has CDR1 MNHEY and CDR2 SMNVEV (reference sequence). CDR3 sequence reads: CASSAPGQGFGAAFF. The CDR3 DNA reads TGTGCCAGCAGTGCACCGGGACAGGGCTTCGGTGCGGCTTTCTTT.

V usage is TRBV10-1 and J usage is TRBJ2-1; TRBD2 aligns across 10 bases. CDR3 length: 14 residues. With V trimmed by 6 bases and J by 7 bases, 6 bases remained unmatched. Germline assignment: CDR1 WNHNN and CDR2 SYGVQD (reference sequence). CDR3 region: CASSPGLARNEQFF. The CDR3 coding sequence is TGCGCCAGCAGCCCGGGACTAGCGAGGAATGAGCAGTTCTTC.

This chain joins TRBV27 and TRBJ1-4, with TRBD1 identical over 7 bases. The length of the CDR3 is 15 residues. Germline assignment: CDR1 MNHEY and CDR2 SMNVEV (reference sequence). V lost 5 bases, J lost 8 bases, and 11 bases stayed unmatched. CDR3 loop: CASSPSTGSREKLFF. The CDR3 bases are TGTGCCAGCAGTCCCTCGACAGGGAGTCGGGAAAAACTGTTTTTT.

The chain joins TRBV5-1 to TRBJ2-5; TRBD2 matches at 7 bases. This CDR3 has 16 residues. Germline CDR1 and CDR2: SGHRS and YFSETQ. Trimming took 4 bases from V and 5 from J; bases not matched to a gene: 14. CDR3 protein: CASSRKTSYSRETQYF. The CDR3 region has the DNA TGCGCCAGCAGCAGAAAGACTAGCTACTCGCGGGAGACCCAGTACTTC.

This chain joins TRBV10-2 and TRBJ1-3; D may be TRBD1 (5 bases). The V and J ends lost 0 bases and 4 bases respectively, with 13 bases between them. The length of the CDR3 is 16 residues. Per germline, CDR1 WSHSY and CDR2 SAAADI. The CDR3 DNA reads as TGCGCCAGCAGTGAGTCCTGGGGCGGTGGAGGAAACACCATATATTTT. Translation gives CASSESWGGGGNTIYF.